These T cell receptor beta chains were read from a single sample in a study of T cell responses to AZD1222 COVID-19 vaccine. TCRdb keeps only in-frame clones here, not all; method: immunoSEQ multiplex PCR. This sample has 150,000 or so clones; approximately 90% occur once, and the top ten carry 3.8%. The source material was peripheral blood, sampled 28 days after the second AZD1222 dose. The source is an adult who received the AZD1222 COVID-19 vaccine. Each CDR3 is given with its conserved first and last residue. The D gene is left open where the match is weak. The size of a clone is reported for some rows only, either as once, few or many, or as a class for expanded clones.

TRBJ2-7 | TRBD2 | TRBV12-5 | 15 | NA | CASGLVKAGGYEQYF | TGTGCTAGTGGTTTGGTAAAGGCGGGAGGTTACGAGCAGTACTTC
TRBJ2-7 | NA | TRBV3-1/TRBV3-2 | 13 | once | CASSQSFRNEQYF | TGTGCCAGCAGCCAGTCTTTTCGTAACGAGCAGTACTTC
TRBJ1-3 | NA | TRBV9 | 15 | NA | CASSHESGSGNTIYF | TGTGCCAGCAGCCACGAGAGCGGCTCTGGAAACACCATATATTTT
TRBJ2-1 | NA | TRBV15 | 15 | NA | CATSRVGTLGNEQFF | TGTGCCACCAGCAGAGTCGGGACCCTGGGGAATGAGCAGTTCTTC
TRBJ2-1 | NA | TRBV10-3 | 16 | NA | CAISESTDYRLNEQFF | TGTGCCATCAGTGAGTCAACGGACTACCGGCTCAATGAGCAGTTCTTC
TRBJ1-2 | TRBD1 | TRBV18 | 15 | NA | CASSPKAGGVDGYTF | TGTGCCAGCTCACCAAAGGCAGGGGGCGTGGATGGCTACACCTTC
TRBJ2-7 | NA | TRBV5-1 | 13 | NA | CASSLGGGREQYF | TGCGCCAGCAGCTTGGGCGGGGGCCGCGAGCAGTACTTC
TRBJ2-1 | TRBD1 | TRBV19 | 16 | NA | CASSMWVRGRENEQFF | TGTGCCAGTAGTATGTGGGTCAGGGGGCGCGAAAATGAGCAGTTCTTC
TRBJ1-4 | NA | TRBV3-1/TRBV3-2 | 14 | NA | CASSQGATNEKLFF | TGTGCCAGCAGCCAAGGAGCCACTAATGAAAAACTGTTTTTT
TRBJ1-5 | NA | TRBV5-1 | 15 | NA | CASSLDGLSNQPQHF | TGCGCCAGCAGCTTGGACGGACTTAGCAATCAGCCCCAGCATTTT
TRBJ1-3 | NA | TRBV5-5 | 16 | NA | CASSLDWQGTGNTIYF | TGTGCCAGCAGCTTGGATTGGCAGGGGACTGGAAACACCATATATTTT
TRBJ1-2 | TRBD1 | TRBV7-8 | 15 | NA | CASSPMRTGKGGYTF | TGTGCCAGCAGCCCGATGCGGACAGGGAAGGGCGGCTACACCTTC
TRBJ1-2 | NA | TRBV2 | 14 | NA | CASSEAFSLYGYTF | TGTGCCAGCAGTGAAGCGTTTAGCCTCTATGGCTACACCTTC
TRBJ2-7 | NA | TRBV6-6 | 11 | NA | CASRGTYEQYF | TGTGCCAGCAGAGGAACCTACGAGCAGTACTTC
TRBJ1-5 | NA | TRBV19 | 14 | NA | CASMEGLSNQPQHF | TGTGCCAGTATGGAGGGCTTAAGCAATCAGCCCCAGCATTTT
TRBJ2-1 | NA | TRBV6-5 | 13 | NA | CASSQGTLNEQFF | TGTGCCAGCAGTCAGGGGACTTTGAATGAGCAGTTCTTC
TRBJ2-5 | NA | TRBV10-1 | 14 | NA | CAPYPGGPQETQYF | TGCGCCCCTTACCCTGGGGGGCCCCAAGAGACCCAGTACTTC
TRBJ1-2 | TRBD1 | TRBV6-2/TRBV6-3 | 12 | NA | CASSQGAYGYTF | TGTGCCAGCAGTCAGGGGGCCTATGGCTACACCTTC
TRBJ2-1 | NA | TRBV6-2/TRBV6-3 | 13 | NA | CASSDLGYNEQFF | TGTGCCAGCAGCGACCTGGGGTACAATGAGCAGTTCTTC
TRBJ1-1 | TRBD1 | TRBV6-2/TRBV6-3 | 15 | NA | CASSYADRGSGEAFF | TGTGCCAGCAGTTACGCGGACAGGGGCTCAGGTGAAGCTTTCTTT
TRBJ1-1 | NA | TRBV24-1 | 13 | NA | CASQTAGGTEAFF | TGTGCCTCTCAAACGGCGGGGGGCACTGAAGCTTTCTTT
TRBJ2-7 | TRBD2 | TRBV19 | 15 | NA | CASSPSPGLPSEQYF | TGTGCCAGTAGCCCCTCCCCGGGACTACCCTCCGAGCAGTACTTC
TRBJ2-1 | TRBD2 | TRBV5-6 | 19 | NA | CASSSPGLAAEQTYNEQFF | TGTGCCAGCAGCTCCCCCGGACTAGCCGCCGAACAAACCTACAATGAGCAGTTCTTC
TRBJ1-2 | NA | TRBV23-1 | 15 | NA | CASSQSANRNYGYTF | TGCGCCAGCAGTCAATCAGCTAACAGGAACTATGGCTACACCTTC
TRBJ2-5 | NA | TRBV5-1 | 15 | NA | CASSLEGRNRETQYF | TGCGCCAGCAGCTTGGAGGGGAGGAACCGGGAGACCCAGTACTTC
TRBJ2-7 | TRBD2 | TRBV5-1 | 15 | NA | CASSPTSGGTYEQYF | TGCGCCAGCAGTCCAACTAGCGGGGGCACCTACGAGCAGTACTTC
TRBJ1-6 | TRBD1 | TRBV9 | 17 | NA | CASSAVTGGGYNSPLHF | TGTGCCAGCAGCGCGGTGACAGGGGGCGGATATAATTCACCCCTCCACTTT
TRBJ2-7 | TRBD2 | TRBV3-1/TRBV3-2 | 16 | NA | CASSQGLNGRNYEQYF | TGTGCCAGCAGCCAAGGGCTCAACGGGAGGAACTACGAGCAGTACTTC
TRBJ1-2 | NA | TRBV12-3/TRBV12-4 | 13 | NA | CASSTGRIYGYTF | TGTGCCAGCAGTACGGGACGGATCTATGGCTACACCTTC
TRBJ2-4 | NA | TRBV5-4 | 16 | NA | CASSFASMASKNIQYF | TGTGCCAGCAGCTTTGCATCCATGGCTTCCAAAAACATTCAGTACTTC
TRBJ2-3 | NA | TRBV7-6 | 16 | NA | CASSPELLVSTDTQYF | TGTGCCAGCAGCCCCGAACTTCTAGTTAGCACAGATACGCAGTATTTT
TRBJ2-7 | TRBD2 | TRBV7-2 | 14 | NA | CASSQGLQSYEQYF | TGTGCCAGCAGCCAGGGACTACAATCCTACGAGCAGTACTTC
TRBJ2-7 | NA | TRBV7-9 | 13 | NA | CASSLVDRYEQYF | TGTGCCAGCAGCTTAGTCGACAGATACGAGCAGTACTTC
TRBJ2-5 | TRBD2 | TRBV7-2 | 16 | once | CASSLVGTSGVETQYF | TGTGCCAGCAGCTTAGTAGGGACTAGCGGGGTGGAGACCCAGTACTTC
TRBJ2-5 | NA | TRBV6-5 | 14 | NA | CASSYSAGPETQYF | TGTGCCAGCAGTTACTCGGCGGGCCCAGAGACCCAGTACTTC
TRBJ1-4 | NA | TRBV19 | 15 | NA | CASSITPRVEEKLFF | TGTGCCAGTAGTATAACCCCACGGGTTGAAGAAAAACTGTTTTTT
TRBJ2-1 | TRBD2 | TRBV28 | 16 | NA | CASSDRGGTISNEQFF | TGTGCCAGCAGTGACCGCGGGGGGACTATATCAAATGAGCAGTTCTTC
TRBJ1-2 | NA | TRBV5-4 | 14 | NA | CASSPSQGTYGYTF | TGTGCCAGCAGCCCCTCACAGGGTACCTATGGCTACACCTTC
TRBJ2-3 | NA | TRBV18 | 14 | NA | CASSPIGSGDTQYF | TGTGCCAGCTCACCAATCGGTAGCGGAGATACGCAGTATTTT
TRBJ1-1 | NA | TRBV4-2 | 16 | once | CASSQAGQVTDTEAFF | TGTGCCAGCAGCCAAGCGGGTCAGGTGACGGACACTGAAGCTTTCTTT
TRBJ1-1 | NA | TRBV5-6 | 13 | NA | CASTDSSNTEAFF | TGTGCCAGCACGGACAGCTCGAACACTGAAGCTTTCTTT
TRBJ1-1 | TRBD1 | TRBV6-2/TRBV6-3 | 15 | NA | CASSGQAPWNTEAFF | TGTGCCAGCAGTGGACAGGCACCCTGGAACACTGAAGCTTTCTTT
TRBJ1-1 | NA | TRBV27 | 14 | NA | CASSLGQINTEAFF | TGTGCCAGCAGTTTAGGACAGATCAACACTGAAGCTTTCTTT
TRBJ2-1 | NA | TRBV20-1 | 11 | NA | CSRARSNEQFF | TGCAGTAGAGCGCGCTCAAATGAGCAGTTCTTC
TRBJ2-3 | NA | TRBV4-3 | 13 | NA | CASSQEASDTQYF | TGCGCCAGCAGCCAAGAGGCCTCTGATACGCAGTATTTT
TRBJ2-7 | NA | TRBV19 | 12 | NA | CASRDLFYEQYF | TGTGCCAGCCGGGACTTATTCTACGAGCAGTACTTC
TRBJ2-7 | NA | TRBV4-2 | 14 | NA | CASSPPRERYEQYF | TGTGCCAGCAGCCCCCCCAGGGAGAGGTACGAGCAGTACTTC
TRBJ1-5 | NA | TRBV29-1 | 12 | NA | CSVQSGNQPQHF | TGCAGCGTTCAGTCAGGTAATCAGCCCCAGCATTTT
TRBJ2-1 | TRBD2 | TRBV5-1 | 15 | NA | CASSLSLAGLNEQFF | TGCGCCAGCAGCTTGAGTCTAGCGGGGCTCAATGAGCAGTTCTTC
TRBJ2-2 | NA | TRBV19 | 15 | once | CASSSPGSNTGELFF | TGTGCCAGTAGTTCCCCGGGTTCGAACACCGGGGAGCTGTTTTTT